Listed below are T cell receptor beta chains from one sample, sequenced in a study of cytomegalovirus exposure and HLA in healthy donors. Generated by immunoSEQ multiplex PCR, the TCRdb table keeps only in-frame clones and is missing some. Here the sample spans approximately 24,000 clones, 70% being singletons. The specimen sequenced was PBMCs. All receptors come from a woman in her forties or fifties in good health and CMV-seronegative. Each CDR3 is given with its conserved first and last residue. D genes are given only for firm matches. Only some rows state a clone size, as once, few, many or a class for expanded clones.

TRBJ1-1 TRBV18 few NA CAYGTEAFF TGTGCTTACGGCACTGAAGCTTTCTTT
TRBJ1-2 TRBV19 NA NA CASRMTVNYGYTF TGTGCCAGTAGGATGACAGTTAACTATGGCTACACCTTC
TRBJ1-5 TRBV19 NA NA CASSHFGAGSNQPQHF TGTGCCAGTAGCCATTTTGGTGCGGGGAGCAATCAGCCCCAGCATTTT
TRBJ1-2 TRBV29-1 NA TRBD1 CSVDLLGTGNYGYTF TGCAGCGTTGATCTCCTTGGGACAGGGAACTATGGCTACACCTTC
TRBJ1-2 TRBV28 once NA CASSLLGPRWILYTF TGTGCCAGCAGTTTATTGGGGCCGCGTTGGATACTCTACACCTTC
TRBJ2-7 TRBV28 NA TRBD1 CASSSGGSISYEQYF TGTGCCAGCAGTTCAGGGGGATCCATCTCCTACGAGCAGTACTTC
TRBJ1-5 TRBV4-1 NA NA CASSHPGSSAGNNQPQHF TGCGCCAGCAGCCATCCCGGCAGCTCGGCGGGAAACAATCAGCCCCAGCATTTT
TRBJ2-5 TRBV6-5 NA NA CASRYTYRQETQYF TGTGCCAGCAGGTATACGTACAGACAAGAGACCCAGTACTTC
TRBJ2-5 TRBV7-2 NA NA CASSLNRAGETQYF TGTGCCAGCAGCTTAAACAGGGCTGGGGAGACCCAGTACTTC
TRBJ1-1 TRBV4-2 NA NA CASSQQGGGNTEAFF TGTGCCAGCAGCCAACAGGGAGGAGGGAACACTGAAGCTTTCTTT
TRBJ1-5 TRBV5-1 NA TRBD1 CASSCGQGNQPQHF TGCGCCAGCAGCTGCGGACAGGGAAATCAGCCCCAGCATTTT
TRBJ2-5 TRBV7-2 NA NA CASSPVETQYF TGTGCCAGCAGCCCTGTGGAGACCCAGTACTTC
TRBJ1-2 TRBV10-1 NA TRBD1 CATIDRGDGYTF TGCGCCACTATAGACAGGGGTGATGGCTACACCTTC
TRBJ1-2 TRBV5-1 NA TRBD1 CASSLAAGQGNYGYTF TGCGCCAGCAGCTTGGCCGCGGGACAGGGAAACTATGGCTACACCTTC
TRBJ1-5 TRBV4-1 NA TRBD1 CASSSQGGGTQPQHF TGCGCCAGCAGCTCCCAGGGGGGCGGGACTCAGCCCCAGCATTTT
TRBJ2-2 TRBV6-1 NA NA CASSGIYTGELFF TGTGCCAGCAGCGGTATATACACCGGGGAGCTGTTTTTT
TRBJ1-1 TRBV6-5 once NA CASSSIGEAFF TGTGCCAGCAGTTCCATCGGTGAAGCTTTCTTT
TRBJ2-3 TRBV19 few NA CGGLTDTQYF TGTGGAGGGCTCACAGATACGCAGTATTTT
TRBJ1-2 TRBV5-1 NA NA CASSLERGSTSYGYTF TGCGCCAGCAGCTTGGAACGGGGGTCGACGAGCTATGGCTACACCTTC
TRBJ2-7 TRBV10-3 few TRBD1 CAIKPGQHSYEQYF TGTGCCATCAAGCCGGGACAGCACTCCTACGAGCAGTACTTC
TRBJ1-2 TRBV4-1 NA NA CASSPLETANYGYTF TGCGCCAGCAGCCCCTTAGAAACAGCTAACTATGGCTACACCTTC
TRBJ1-5 TRBV6-5 NA NA CASSYSGADNQPQHF TGTGCCAGCAGTTACTCTGGGGCGGACAATCAGCCCCAGCATTTT
TRBJ2-6 TRBV15 few TRBD2 CATGRGSGANVLTF TGTGCCACTGGGAGGGGCTCTGGGGCCAACGTCCTGACTTTC
TRBJ2-7 TRBV9 NA NA CASTRTAAGSYEQYF TGTGCCAGCACCAGGACAGCGGCGGGTTCCTACGAGCAGTACTTC
TRBJ2-7 TRBV7-9 few NA CASSPILGLAYEQYF TGTGCCAGCAGTCCAATTCTGGGCCTCGCGTACGAGCAGTACTTC
TRBJ1-4 TRBV2 NA NA CASTPTGNEKLFF TGTGCCAGCACCCCGACAGGAAATGAAAAACTGTTTTTT
TRBJ1-5 TRBV6-1 NA TRBD1 CASLDRSNQPQHF TGTGCCAGCCTGGACAGGAGCAATCAGCCCCAGCATTTT
TRBJ1-6 TRBV5-4 NA NA CASSLESSSYNSPLHF TGTGCCAGCAGCTTGGAAAGTAGCTCCTATAATTCACCCCTCCACTTT
TRBJ2-7 TRBV28 NA TRBD2 CASSWTSGSRVEQYF TGTGCCAGCAGTTGGACTAGCGGGAGTAGGGTCGAGCAGTACTTC
TRBJ1-2 TRBV10-3 once NA CAISDSSYGYTF TGTGCCATCAGTGATTCTAGTTATGGCTACACCTTC
TRBJ1-5 TRBV5-1 NA NA CASSFGNADFSNQPQHF TGCGCCAGCAGCTTTGGTAATGCAGACTTTAGCAATCAGCCCCAGCATTTT
TRBJ2-7 TRBV6-6 NA TRBD1 CASSTPGQYYEQYF TGTGCCAGCAGTACCCCGGGACAGTACTACGAGCAGTACTTC
TRBJ1-2 TRBV28 NA NA CASSLRGSDGYTF TGTGCCAGCAGTTTACGGGGGAGCGATGGCTACACCTTC
TRBJ1-5 TRBV4-1 few NA CASSPRQGNQPQHF TGCGCCAGCAGCCCCCGACAGGGCAATCAGCCCCAGCATTTT
TRBJ1-2 TRBV29-1 NA NA CSVEGLSYGYTF TGCAGCGTTGAAGGTCTGAGCTATGGCTACACCTTC
TRBJ1-5 TRBV4-1 few NA CASSQEVGQSNQPQHF TGCGCCAGCAGCCAAGAAGTAGGACAGAGCAATCAGCCCCAGCATTTT
TRBJ2-7 TRBV4-1 NA NA CASSQEVALPYEQYF TGCGCCAGCAGCCAAGAAGTCGCGCTCCCCTACGAGCAGTACTTC
TRBJ2-3 TRBV5-4 NA TRBD1 CASSLADRVYF TGTGCCAGCAGCTTGGCCGACAGGGTGTATTTT
TRBJ1-3 TRBV27 few NA CASSFSGQPGNTIYF TGTGCCAGCAGTTTTAGTGGACAGCCTGGAAACACCATATATTTT
TRBJ1-1 TRBV10-3 NA TRBD1 CAIAQGGTEAFF TGTGCCATCGCGCAGGGGGGCACTGAAGCTTTCTTT
TRBJ2-7 TRBV5-6 NA NA CASSLSLLGVAEQYF TGTGCCAGCAGCTTGTCTCTACTCGGGGTTGCCGAGCAGTACTTC
TRBJ1-2 TRBV5-1 NA TRBD1 CASSLGDRNYGYTF TGCGCCAGCAGCTTGGGGGACAGGAACTATGGCTACACCTTC